The 9 T cell receptor beta chains below all came from one sample that was sequenced in a study of T-cell reconstitution after alpha-beta-depleted transplantation in children. Unique molecular identifiers were incorporated during preparation of the TCRbeta library. TCRdb itself ran the PCR reads through MiXCR, one entry per CDR3 protein. The sample has over 150,000 distinct CDR3 sequences, approximately 7% seen once; the top ten hold 5.5%. The sample consisted of PBMCs, taken before TCRalphabeta/CD19-depleted stem cell transplant. The receptors shown here come from a boy between 2 and 15 years old with acute lymphoblastic leukemia, due to receive a stem cell transplant.

This clonotype was counted at least ten times. V usage is TRBV20-1 and J usage is TRBJ1-1; perhaps TRBD1 as D (6 bases). Germline V gene lookup returns CDR1 DFQATT and CDR2 SNEGSKA (reference sequence). Deletions cut 0 bases from V and 0 bases from J, with 11 bases between. CDR3 length: 15 amino acids. The CDR3 DNA sequence: TGCAGTGCTAGAGATAGGGGGTTCATGAACACTGAAGCTTTCTTT. This translates into CSARDRGFMNTEAFF.

In its sample, this clonotype was seen many times. This chain connects TRBV28 to TRBJ2-5; 9 bases line up with TRBD2. CDR3 size: 15 residues. V shed 4 bases and J 5 bases; nucleotides not matched to a gene: 8. The germline V gene has CDR1 MDHEN and CDR2 SYDVKM. CDR3 region: CASSSLAGVGETQYF. The CDR3 DNA sequence: TGTGCCAGCAGTTCTTTAGCGGGGGTAGGGGAGACCCAGTACTTC.

This clonotype was seen many times. V is TRBV5-1 and J is TRBJ2-3; 8 bases are a match to TRBD2. This CDR3 comprises 15 residues. Germline CDR1 is SGHRS and CDR2 is YFSETQ. With 1 base clipped from V and 2 bases from J, the junction kept 3 bases outside the gene matches. The CDR3 is CASSLLAGTTDTQYF. The CDR3, as DNA: TGCGCCAGCAGCTTGCTAGCGGGCACCACAGATACGCAGTATTTT.

In its sample, this clonotype was seen many times. CDR3 loop: CASSLATNYEQYF. The CDR3 bases are TGTGCCAGCAGTTTGGCGACCAATTACGAGCAGTACTTC. V usage is TRBV28 and J usage is TRBJ2-7, with D unresolved. CDR1 MDHEN and CDR2 SYDVKM come from the germline V gene. The length of the CDR3 is 13 residues. The V and J ends lost 3 bases and 4 bases respectively, with 10 bases between them.

The V call is TRBV7-6, the J call TRBJ2-3; perhaps TRBD2 as D (7 bases). Trimming removed 4 bases at V and 7 bases at J, with 15 bases between. The CDR3 totals 14 residues. Germline V gives CDR1 SGHVS, CDR2 FNYEAQ. The CDR3 DNA reads as TGTGCCAGCAGCTCCGGGGGGCCCACGCATACGCAGTATTTT. Its translation is CASSSGGPTHTQYF. Together with reference TRBV7-6 and TRBJ2-3, the CDR3 gives the full variable domain: GAGVSQSPRYKVTKRGQDVALRCDPISGHVSLYWYRQALGQGPEFLTYFNYEAQQDKSGLPNDRFSAERPEGSISTLTIQRTEQRDSAMYRCASSSGGPTHTQYFGPGTRLTVL.

This clonotype has ten or more counts. The chain recombines TRBV29-1 with TRBJ2-7; 8 bases agree with TRBD1. The germline gives CDR1 SQVTM, CDR2 ANQGSEA. The length of the CDR3 is 11 residues. J gave up 7 bases and V 6 bases, and 5 bases lay outside the gene matches. The DNA of the CDR3 is TGCAGCGTCACGGACAGGGAAGAGCAGTACTTC. Translated, it gives CSVTDREEQYF.

The sample holds a few counts of this clonotype. This chain connects TRBV3-1 to TRBJ2-1; D is unresolved. V shed 0 bases and J shed 7 bases, with 13 bases lying between them. Germline V gene sequence: CDR1 LGHDT, CDR2 YNNKEL (reference sequence). The CDR3 sequence is 15 residues long. The DNA for the CDR3 is TGTGCCAGCAGCCAAGAGGGCACGATAGGGAATGAGCAGTTCTTC. Encoded protein: CASSQEGTIGNEQFF.

This clonotype was seen at least ten times. V gene TRBV5-1 combines with J gene TRBJ2-1, with TRBD2 as a possible D gene (6 bases). With 4 bases removed from V and 6 bases from J, the gap between germline ends came to 20 bases. Germline loops: CDR1 SGHRS, CDR2 YFSETQ. There are 16 residues in the CDR3. This chain's CDR3 is CASSRVEAGPSNEQFF. The DNA of the CDR3 is TGCGCCAGCAGCCGGGTGGAGGCGGGACCTAGCAATGAGCAGTTCTTC.

The sample holds many counts of this clonotype. The CDR3 loop is CASSLYWTGNSNEQFF. CDR3 nucleotide sequence: TGTGCCAGCAGTTTATATTGGACAGGGAATTCCAATGAGCAGTTCTTC. The chain carries TRBV27 and TRBJ2-1, with 8 bases fitting TRBD1. V lost 1 base, J lost 6 bases, and 8 bases stayed unmatched. Germline V lookup: CDR1 MNHEY, CDR2 SMNVEV (reference sequence). This CDR3 spans 16 amino acids.